The present entry profiles one TCR beta chain with its context. Antigen unknown. This entry belongs to a study of OX40 agonist ivuxolimab in advanced cancers. Study-wide context: Clinicians treated patients with ivuxolimab, an agonistic anti-OX40 (CD134) antibody. Subjects had a mean age of around 60 years, with a range of roughly 20 to 80; just over 80% were male.

The study, taken as a whole, reports: The average count of expanded clones was higher among CD8+ T cells than among CD4+.

Per the germline V gene, CDR1 is MNHEY and CDR2 is SMNVEV (reference sequence). The CDR3 has 13 amino acids. The ends were cut back, 6 bases at V and 1 base at J, with 10 bases in the middle. TCRdb's table, derived via immunoSEQ multiplex PCR, lists solely in-frame clones and lacks some. The sample lists about 3,000 clones; over 70% were seen once. The sequence was collected from an adult with an advanced solid tumor such as melanoma, head and neck, liver or kidney cancer. The chain links TRBV27 to TRBJ2-7, with D unclear. Here the sequenced sample was CD4+ or CD8+ T cells sorted from blood, taken in a trial of the OX40 agonist ivuxolimab. The CDR3 bases are TGTGCCAGCAGGACGTCCGGGTCCTACGAGCAGTACTTC. This translates into CASRTSGSYEQYF.